This T cell receptor (beta chain) is drawn from a study of early T cells in non-severe SARS-CoV-2 infection. Within the sample, this clonotype is medium-sized. This CDR3 contains 16 residues. With 5 bases clipped from V and 1 base from J, the junction kept 7 bases outside the gene matches. Via MiXCR, TCRdb re-called the 5' RACE reads, giving one row per CDR3 protein. The profile covers some 66,000 distinct CDR3 sequences, with 13% appearing a single time and 5.2% taken by the ten largest. The chain has TRBV12-3 or TRBV12-4 and TRBJ2-3; 9 nucleotides line up with TRBD2. The receptor's source is an adult who was a healthcare worker with PCR-confirmed SARS-CoV-2 infection or an uninfected control (not recorded which). Sample: whole blood. The CDR3 DNA is TGTGCCAGCAGTAGAGTAGCGGGGGTGGGCACAGATACGCAGTATTTT. Protein product: CASSRVAGVGTDTQYF.